The subject of this entry is one T cell receptor (beta chain). Its antigen is currently unknown. The source of the sample is a study of tumor and adjacent non-tumor tissue in lung cancer. RNA was extracted from bulk tissue without any cell sorting. Study-wide results and caveats: Tumor tissue had significantly higher TCR diversity than normal lung. In normal lung, the top 100 clones were significantly more dominant than in tumor.

A modified ARM-PCR protocol with three rounds of nested PCR amplified TCRbeta. TCRdb redid the calling of the multiplex PCR reads with MiXCR, one entry per CDR3 protein. In the table there are tens of thousands of distinct CDR3 sequences, around 75% of which are singletons. The sample consisted of lung tumor tissue. This clonotype was sampled from a woman aged 45-65 years with non-small cell lung cancer.

CDR3 DNA sequence: TGCAATGCTACTACCGGGACTAGCGATTACAATGAGCAGTTCTTC. Amino acid sequence: CNATTGTSDYNEQFF. The V and J genes are TRBV29-1 and TRBJ2-1; 10 nucleotides match TRBD2. Germline V lookup: CDR1 SQVTM, CDR2 ANQGSEA. This CDR3 has 15 amino acids.